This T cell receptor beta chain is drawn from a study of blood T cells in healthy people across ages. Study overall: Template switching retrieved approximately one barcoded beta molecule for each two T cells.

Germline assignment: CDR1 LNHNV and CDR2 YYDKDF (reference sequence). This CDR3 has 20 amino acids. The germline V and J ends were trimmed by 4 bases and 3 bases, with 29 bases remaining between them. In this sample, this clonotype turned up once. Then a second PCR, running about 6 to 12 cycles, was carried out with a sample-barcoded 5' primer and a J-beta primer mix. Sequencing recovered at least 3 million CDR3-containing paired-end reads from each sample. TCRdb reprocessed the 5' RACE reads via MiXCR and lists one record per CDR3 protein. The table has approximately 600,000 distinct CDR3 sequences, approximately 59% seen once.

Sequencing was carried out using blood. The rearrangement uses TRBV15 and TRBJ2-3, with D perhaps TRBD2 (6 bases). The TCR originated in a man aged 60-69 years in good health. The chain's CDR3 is CATSKMGPSNSGTRTDTQYF. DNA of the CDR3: TGTGCCACCAGCAAAATGGGACCTAGCAATTCAGGGACTCGGACAGATACGCAGTATTTT.